This TCR beta chain was sequenced in a study of blood T cell repertoires in COVID-19. Study at large: The United States, Italy and Spain supplied acute and convalescent COVID-19 samples. Sample material is recorded as cDNA or gDNA derived from T cells, B-cell-depleted T cells, or PBMCs.

Trimming left V 0 bases short and J 2 bases short, with 10 bases between. This CDR3 has 15 amino acids. Germline values: CDR1 MGHRA, CDR2 YSYEKL. This table comes from immunoSEQ multiplex PCR, and its TCRdb copy is limited to in-frame clones, with some not included. The sample lists approximately 230,000 clones, approximately 89% occurring once. The Seattle patients, enrolled during active infection, were followed longitudinally. The chain has TRBV4-1 and TRBJ2-5; no definite D call. Material: peripheral blood. The TCR was taken from a woman aged 25 to 39 with COVID-19, enrolled during active disease. The CDR3 sequence: CASSQDMAPQETQYF. The DNA of the CDR3 is TGCGCCAGCAGCCAAGATATGGCACCTCAAGAGACCCAGTACTTC.